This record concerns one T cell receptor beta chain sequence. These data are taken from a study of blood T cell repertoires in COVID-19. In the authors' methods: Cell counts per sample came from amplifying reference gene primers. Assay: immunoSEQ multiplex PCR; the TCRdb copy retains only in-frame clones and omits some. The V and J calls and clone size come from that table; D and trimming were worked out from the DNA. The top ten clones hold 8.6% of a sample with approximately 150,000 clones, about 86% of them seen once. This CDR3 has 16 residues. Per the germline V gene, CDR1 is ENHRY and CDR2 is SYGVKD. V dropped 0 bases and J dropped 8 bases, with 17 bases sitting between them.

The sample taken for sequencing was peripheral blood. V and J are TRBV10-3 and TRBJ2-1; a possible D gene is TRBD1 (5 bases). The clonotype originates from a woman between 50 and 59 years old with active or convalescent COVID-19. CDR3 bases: TGTGCCATCAGTGAGTCTATTAGAACAGGTAGAGATGAGCAGTTCTTC. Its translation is CAISESIRTGRDEQFF.